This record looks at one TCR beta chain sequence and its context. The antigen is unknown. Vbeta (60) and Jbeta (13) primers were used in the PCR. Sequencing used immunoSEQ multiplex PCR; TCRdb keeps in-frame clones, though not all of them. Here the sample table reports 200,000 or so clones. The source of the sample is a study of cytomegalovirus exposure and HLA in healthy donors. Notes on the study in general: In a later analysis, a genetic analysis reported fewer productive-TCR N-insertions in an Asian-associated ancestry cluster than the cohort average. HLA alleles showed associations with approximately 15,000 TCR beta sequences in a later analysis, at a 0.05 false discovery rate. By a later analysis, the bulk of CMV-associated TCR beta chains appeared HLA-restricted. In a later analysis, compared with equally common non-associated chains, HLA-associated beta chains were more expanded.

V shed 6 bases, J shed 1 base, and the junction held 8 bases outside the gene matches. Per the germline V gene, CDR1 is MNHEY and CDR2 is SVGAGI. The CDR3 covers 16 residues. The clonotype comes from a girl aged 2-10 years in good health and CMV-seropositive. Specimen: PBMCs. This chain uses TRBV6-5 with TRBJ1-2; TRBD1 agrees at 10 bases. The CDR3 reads CASRYLWTGGNYGYTF. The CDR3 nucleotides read TGTGCCAGCAGATACCTTTGGACAGGGGGTAACTATGGCTACACCTTC.